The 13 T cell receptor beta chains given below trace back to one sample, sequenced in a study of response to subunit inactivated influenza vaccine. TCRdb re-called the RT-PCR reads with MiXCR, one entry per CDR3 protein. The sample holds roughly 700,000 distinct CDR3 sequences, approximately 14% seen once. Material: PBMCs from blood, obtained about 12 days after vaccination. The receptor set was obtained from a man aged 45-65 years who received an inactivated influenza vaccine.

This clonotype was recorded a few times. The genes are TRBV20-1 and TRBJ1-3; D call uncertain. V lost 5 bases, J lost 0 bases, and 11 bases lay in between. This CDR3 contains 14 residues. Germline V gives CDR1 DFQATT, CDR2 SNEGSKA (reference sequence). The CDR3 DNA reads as TGCAGTGCTTTCGGGGTTAGCTCTGGAAACACCATATATTTT. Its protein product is CSAFGVSSGNTIYF.

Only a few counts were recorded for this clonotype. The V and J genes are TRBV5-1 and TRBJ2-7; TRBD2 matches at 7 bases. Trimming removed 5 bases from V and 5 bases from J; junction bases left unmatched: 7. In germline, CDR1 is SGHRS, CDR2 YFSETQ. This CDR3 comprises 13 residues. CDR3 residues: CASRMGGTHEQYF. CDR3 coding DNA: TGCGCCAGCAGGATGGGGGGGACTCACGAGCAGTACTTC.

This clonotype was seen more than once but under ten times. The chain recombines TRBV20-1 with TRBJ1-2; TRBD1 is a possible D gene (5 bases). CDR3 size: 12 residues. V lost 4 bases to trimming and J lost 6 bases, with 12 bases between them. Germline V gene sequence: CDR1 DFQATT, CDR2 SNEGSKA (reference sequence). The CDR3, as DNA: TGCAGTGCTAAACCGGACACCGATGGCTACACCTTC. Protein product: CSAKPDTDGYTF.

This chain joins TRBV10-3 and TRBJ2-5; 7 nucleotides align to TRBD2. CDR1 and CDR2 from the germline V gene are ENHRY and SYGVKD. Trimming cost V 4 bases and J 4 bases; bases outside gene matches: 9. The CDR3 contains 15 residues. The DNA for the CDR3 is TGTGCCATCAGTGCCGGACTAGTTTATGGAGAGACCCAGTACTTC. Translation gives CAISAGLVYGETQYF.

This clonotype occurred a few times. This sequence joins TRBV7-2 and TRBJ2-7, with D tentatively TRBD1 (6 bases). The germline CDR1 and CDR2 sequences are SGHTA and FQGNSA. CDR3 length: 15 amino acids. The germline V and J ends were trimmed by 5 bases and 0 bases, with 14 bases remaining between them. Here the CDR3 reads CASSPWDTASYEQYF. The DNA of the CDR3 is TGTGCCAGCAGCCCCTGGGACACCGCCTCCTACGAGCAGTACTTC.

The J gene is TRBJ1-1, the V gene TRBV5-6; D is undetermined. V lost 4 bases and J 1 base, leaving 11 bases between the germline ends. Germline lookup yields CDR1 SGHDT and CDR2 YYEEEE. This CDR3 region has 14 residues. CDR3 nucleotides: TGTGCCAGCAGCCCCCTCGGGCCGAACACTGAAGCTTTCTTT. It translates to CASSPLGPNTEAFF.

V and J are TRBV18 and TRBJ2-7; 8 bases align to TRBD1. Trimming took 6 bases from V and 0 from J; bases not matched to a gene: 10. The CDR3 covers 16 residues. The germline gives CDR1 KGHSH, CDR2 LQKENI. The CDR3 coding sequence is TGTGCCAGCTCGCGAAACCGGGACAGGAGCTCCTACGAGCAGTACTTC. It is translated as CASSRNRDRSSYEQYF.

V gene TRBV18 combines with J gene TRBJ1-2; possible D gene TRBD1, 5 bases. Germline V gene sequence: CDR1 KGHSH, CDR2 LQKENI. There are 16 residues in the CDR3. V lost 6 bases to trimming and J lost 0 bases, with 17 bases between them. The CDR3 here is CASSLNQGRSNYGYTF. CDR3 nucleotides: TGTGCCAGCTCCTTGAATCAGGGCAGGTCTAACTATGGCTACACCTTC. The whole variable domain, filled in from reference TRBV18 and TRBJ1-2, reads NAGVMQNPRHLVRRRGQEARLRCSPMKGHSHVYWYRQLPEEGLKFMVYLQKENIIDESGMPKERFSAEFPKEGPSILRIQQVVRGDSAAYFCASSLNQGRSNYGYTFGSGTRLTVV.

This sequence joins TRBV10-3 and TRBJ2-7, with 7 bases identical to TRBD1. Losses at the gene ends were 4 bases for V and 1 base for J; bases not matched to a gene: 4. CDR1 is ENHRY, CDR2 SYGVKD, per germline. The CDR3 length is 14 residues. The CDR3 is CAISGLQGSYEQYF. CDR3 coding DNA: TGTGCCATCAGTGGCCTACAGGGGTCCTACGAGCAGTACTTC.

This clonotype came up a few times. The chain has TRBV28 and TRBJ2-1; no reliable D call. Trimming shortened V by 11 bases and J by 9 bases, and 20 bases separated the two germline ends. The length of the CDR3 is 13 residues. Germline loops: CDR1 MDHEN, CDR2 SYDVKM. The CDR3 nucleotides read TGTGCCGCGGCCCCGCAACGGACGAGTGAGCAGTTCTTC. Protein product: CAAAPQRTSEQFF.

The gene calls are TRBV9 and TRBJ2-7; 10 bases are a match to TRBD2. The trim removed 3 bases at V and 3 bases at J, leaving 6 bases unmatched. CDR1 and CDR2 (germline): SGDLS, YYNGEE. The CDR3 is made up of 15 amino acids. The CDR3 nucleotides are TGTGCCAGCAGCGCCGCTAGCGGGAGAAGCTACGAGCAGTACTTC. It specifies CASSAASGRSYEQYF.

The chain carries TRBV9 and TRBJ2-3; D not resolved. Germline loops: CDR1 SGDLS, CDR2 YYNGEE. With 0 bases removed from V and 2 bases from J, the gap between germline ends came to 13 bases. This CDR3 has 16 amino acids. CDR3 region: CASSVGWWTLTDTQYF. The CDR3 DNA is TGTGCCAGCAGCGTAGGCTGGTGGACCCTCACAGATACGCAGTATTTT.

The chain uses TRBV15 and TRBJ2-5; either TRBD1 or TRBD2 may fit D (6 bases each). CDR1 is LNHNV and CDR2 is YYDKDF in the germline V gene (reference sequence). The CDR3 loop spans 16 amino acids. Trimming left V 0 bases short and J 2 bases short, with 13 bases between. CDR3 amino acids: CATSRDTGAAQETQYF. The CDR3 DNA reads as TGTGCCACCAGCAGAGATACGGGGGCGGCGCAAGAGACCCAGTACTTC.